The next 29 T cell receptor beta chains were all read from a single sample in a study of T cell changes during pregnancy in multiple sclerosis. Clones were sequenced by immunoSEQ multiplex PCR, and TCRdb holds only the in-frame ones, with some missing. The sample gives about 44,000 clones, around 96% of which show up once; 0.89% is in the top ten. This specimen was peripheral blood, taken in the second trimester of pregnancy. These TCRs come from a female donor with multiple sclerosis, enrolled in a pregnancy study.

The rearrangement uses TRBV27 and TRBJ2-1, with TRBD1 matching over 10 bases. Germline trimming cut 5 bases from V and 1 base from J; bases unmatched to any gene: 5. The CDR3 has 16 residues. From germline, CDR1 is MNHEY and CDR2 SMNVEV (reference sequence). CDR3 loop: CASSPMDRGSYNEQFF. The CDR3 region has the DNA TGTGCCAGCAGTCCCATGGACAGGGGGTCCTACAATGAGCAGTTCTTC.

The chain couples TRBV30 to TRBJ2-7; TRBD1 aligns across 9 bases. Trimming at V came to 3 bases and at J to 0 bases, leaving 6 bases not matched to a gene. Looked up from germline, CDR1 is GTSNPN and CDR2 is SVGIG (reference sequence). This CDR3 spans 15 amino acids. CDR3 sequence reads: CAWSRGQGISYEQYF. In DNA, the CDR3 is TGTGCCTGGAGCCGGGGACAGGGAATCTCCTACGAGCAGTACTTC. The variable domain in full, with the rest retrieved from reference TRBV30 and TRBJ2-7, is SQTIHQWPATLVQPVGSPLSLECTVEGTSNPNLYWYRQAAGRGLQLLFYSVGIGQISSEVPQNLSASRPQDRQFILSSKKLLLSDSGFYLCAWSRGQGISYEQYFGPGTRLTVT.

The count of this clone is one. The genes are TRBV4-3 and TRBJ1-4; D is undetermined. V was pared by 8 bases and J by 8 bases, with 21 bases between. The CDR3 loop spans 15 amino acids. Germline assignment: CDR1 LGHNA and CDR2 YSLEER. DNA for the CDR3: TGCGCCAGCTCTGAACGGCATCAGGTTGGAGAAAAACTGTTTTTT. Its translation: CASSERHQVGEKLFF.

The chain links TRBV21-1 to TRBJ1-1; the DNA was not compared with TRBD1, the D call given in the table. TRBV21-1 is a pseudogene locus. The CDR3 covers 15 residues. The CDR3 DNA reads TGTGCCAGCGCTCTCTCCAGGGGGCAAGACACTGAAGCTTTCTTT. Translating it yields CASALSRGQDTEAFF.

The chain combines TRBV5-1 with TRBJ2-7, with 12 bases aligning to TRBD2. Germline values: CDR1 SGHRS, CDR2 YFSETQ. The CDR3 contains 16 residues. Trimming at V came to 2 bases and at J to 0 bases, leaving 3 bases not matched to a gene. The DNA for the CDR3 is TGCGCCAGCAGCTTCGGACTAGCGGGGCTCTCCTACGAGCAGTACTTC. It specifies CASSFGLAGLSYEQYF.

The chain carries TRBV19 and TRBJ1-3; 7 bases fit TRBD1. Germline CDR1 is LNHDA and CDR2 is SQIVND (reference sequence). The V gene end was trimmed by 9 bases and the J gene end by 4 bases; junction bases not matched to a gene: 6. This CDR3 spans 13 amino acids. CDR3 in DNA: TGTGCCAGCCCGACAGGGCTCGGAAACACCATATATTTT. This codes for CASPTGLGNTIYF.

The V and J genes are TRBV19 and TRBJ1-5, with 7 bases fitting TRBD1. CDR1 and CDR2 (germline): LNHDA, SQIVND (reference sequence). The CDR3 length is 17 residues. After removal of 7 bases from V and 0 bases from J, the junction contained 12 bases not matched to a gene. The DNA of the CDR3 is TGTGCCAGTACCACCGGGACAGCTGATAATAGCAATCAGCCCCAGCATTTT. Protein product: CASTTGTADNSNQPQHF. Supplemented by reference TRBV19 and TRBJ1-5, the full variable domain reads DGGITQSPKYLFRKEGQNVTLSCEQNLNHDAMYWYRQDPGQGLRLIYYSQIVNDFQKGDIAEGYSVSREKKESFPLTVTSAQKNPTAFYLCASTTGTADNSNQPQHFGDGTRLSIL.

This clone was counted once. The chain carries TRBV10-1 and TRBJ1-5; 12 bases agree with TRBD1. V trimming: 0 bases; J trimming: 2 bases; junction bases outside the gene matches: 5. The CDR3 is 18 amino acids. Germline CDR1 WNHNN, CDR2 SYGVQD (reference sequence). In nucleotides, the CDR3 is TGCGCCAGCAGTGAGTCGCTGGGGACAGGGGGCGGCAATCAGCCCCAGCATTTT. Protein sequence: CASSESLGTGGGNQPQHF.

The chain couples TRBV15 to TRBJ2-3; D gene uncertain. The V and J ends lost 0 bases and 2 bases respectively, with 12 bases between them. Germline lookup yields CDR1 LNHNV and CDR2 YYDKDF (reference sequence). The CDR3 is 16 amino acids. The CDR3 reads CATSREEGENTDTQYF. The DNA for the CDR3 is TGTGCCACCAGCAGAGAGGAAGGAGAGAACACAGATACGCAGTATTTT.

This sequence joins TRBV6-5 and TRBJ1-1; maybe TRBD1 (5 bases). Looked up from germline, CDR1 is MNHEY and CDR2 is SVGAGI. The CDR3 runs 14 residues. Trimming left V 2 bases short and J 1 base short, with 8 bases between. DNA for the CDR3: TGTGCCAGCAGTTACCTTGACAGGAACACTGAAGCTTTCTTT. As protein: CASSYLDRNTEAFF.

This chain connects TRBV18 to TRBJ1-1, with a weak D call TRBD1 (6 bases). V shed 6 bases and J shed 2 bases, with 10 bases lying between them. Germline CDR1 is KGHSH and CDR2 is LQKENI. CDR3 length: 13 residues. The CDR3 sequence: CASSPRGNTEAFF. The CDR3 bases are TGTGCCAGCTCCCCCAGGGGTAACACTGAAGCTTTCTTT.

The V call is TRBV7-3, the J call TRBJ2-3, with D possibly TRBD1 on 6 matching bases. Germline CDR1 and CDR2: SGHTA and FQGTGA. The CDR3 is 15 amino acids. V was trimmed by 2 bases and J by 3 bases, leaving 12 bases between them. The CDR3 spells CASSLPQGRTDTQYF. The CDR3 DNA reads TGTGCCAGCAGCTTACCTCAGGGGCGGACAGATACGCAGTATTTT.

V gene TRBV19 combines with J gene TRBJ2-7; 10 bases match TRBD1. This CDR3 is 16 amino acids long. Germline values: CDR1 LNHDA, CDR2 SQIVND (reference sequence). The trim removed 4 bases at V and 5 bases at J, leaving 11 bases unmatched. The DNA of the CDR3 is TGTGCCAGTAGTACCTCCGGGACAGGGGTGAAAAACGAGCAGTACTTC. This sequence encodes CASSTSGTGVKNEQYF.

This clone was observed once. The CDR3 here is CASSEGYGTGRYNEQFF. DNA of the CDR3: TGTGCCAGCAGTGAAGGCTATGGGACAGGGAGATACAATGAGCAGTTCTTC. The rearrangement links TRBV6-1 to TRBJ2-1; 9 bases align to TRBD1. Trimming took 1 base from V and 4 from J; bases not matched to a gene: 8. The CDR3 has 17 amino acids. Germline V gene data show CDR1 as MNHNS and CDR2 as SASEGT.

The chain is built from TRBV18 and TRBJ1-1; D gene uncertain. The V gene lost 6 bases and the J gene lost 0 bases, with 5 bases spanning the gap. Germline loops: CDR1 KGHSH, CDR2 LQKENI. CDR3 length: 12 amino acids. The CDR3 spells CASSHMNTEAFF. As DNA, the CDR3 is TGTGCCAGCTCCCACATGAACACTGAAGCTTTCTTT.

The chain recombines TRBV19 with TRBJ2-3; maybe TRBD2 (5 bases). V was cut by 0 bases and J by 6 bases, with 13 bases left in between. This CDR3 comprises 15 residues. Germline CDR1 and CDR2: LNHDA and SQIVND (reference sequence). The CDR3 DNA reads as TGTGCCAGTAGTATAGACCCGGCAAGAGGGGATACGCAGTATTTT. This encodes CASSIDPARGDTQYF.

The rearrangement joins TRBV7-2 to TRBJ1-1; 8 positions agree with TRBD1. Germline V gives CDR1 SGHTA, CDR2 FQGNSA. The trim removed 2 bases at V and 5 bases at J, leaving 4 bases unmatched. This CDR3 contains 14 residues. The CDR3 DNA reads TGTGCCAGCAGCTTACAGGGGGCGCAGACTGAAGCTTTCTTT. Its protein product is CASSLQGAQTEAFF.

V usage is TRBV6-5 and J usage is TRBJ2-2; D unclear. Looked up from germline, CDR1 is MNHEY and CDR2 is SVGAGI. V lost 5 bases to trimming and J lost 0 bases, with 7 bases between them. This CDR3 comprises 14 residues. CDR3 nucleotide sequence: TGTGCCAGCAGTCCCCGTTCGAACACCGGGGAGCTGTTTTTT. It translates to CASSPRSNTGELFF.

This clone was detected only once. The chain recombines TRBV10-3 with TRBJ2-7; 9 bases fit TRBD1. Germline CDR1 and CDR2: ENHRY and SYGVKD. The CDR3 runs 15 residues. The V segment lost 0 bases and the J segment 5 bases; nucleotides outside the gene matches: 5. CDR3 protein: CAISESQGASNEQYF. The CDR3 DNA follows: TGTGCCATCAGTGAGTCACAGGGGGCGTCGAACGAGCAGTACTTC.

In its sample, this clone was seen once. This sequence joins TRBV10-2 and TRBJ1-2; 12 nucleotides align to TRBD1. CDR3 length equals 14 residues. Unmatched junction bases numbered 6, after V lost 5 bases and J lost 8 bases. Germline lookup yields CDR1 WSHSY and CDR2 SAAADI. This chain's CDR3 is CASSPGQGAHGYTF. The CDR3 DNA reads TGCGCCAGCAGTCCGGGACAGGGGGCCCACGGCTACACCTTC.

The chain combines TRBV5-1 with TRBJ1-2; 8 bases agree with TRBD1. This CDR3 region has 18 residues. The J segment lost 0 bases and the V segment lost 4 bases, leaving 14 bases of the junction unmatched. Germline V CDR1 and CDR2: SGHRS, YFSETQ. Written as DNA, the CDR3 is TGCGCCAGCAGCCCGAGGGGCGACAGGGGAAGAGCTAACTATGGCTACACCTTC. Its protein product is CASSPRGDRGRANYGYTF.

CDR3 bases: TGTGCCAGTAGACCCGGACTAGCGGGAAGGTCTGATACGCAGTATTTT. Its protein is CASRPGLAGRSDTQYF. V usage is TRBV19 and J usage is TRBJ2-3; 12 bases are a match to TRBD2. This CDR3 spans 16 amino acids. Germline trimming cut 6 bases from V and 6 bases from J; bases unmatched to any gene: 10. Germline V gives CDR1 LNHDA, CDR2 SQIVND (reference sequence).

V and J are TRBV4-3 and TRBJ2-3; possibly TRBD1 for D (6 bases). Germline V gives CDR1 LGHNA, CDR2 YSLEER. Trimming took 4 bases from V and 6 from J, leaving 14 bases between them. This CDR3 is 14 amino acids long. The CDR3 is CASSRGREADTQYF. CDR3 bases: TGCGCCAGCAGCCGGGGGCGCGAGGCGGATACGCAGTATTTT.

The chain uses TRBV30 and TRBJ1-1; no definite D call. With 4 bases removed from V and 1 base from J, the gap between germline ends came to 10 bases. Looked up from germline, CDR1 is GTSNPN and CDR2 is SVGIG (reference sequence). The CDR3 totals 13 residues. The CDR3 DNA follows: TGTGCCTGGAAGAGGAAGCAGAACACTGAAGCTTTCTTT. As protein: CAWKRKQNTEAFF.

The chain is built from TRBV2 and TRBJ2-7, with 8 bases lining up with TRBD1. V trimming: 7 bases; J trimming: 3 bases; junction bases outside the gene matches: 11. The V gene's germline CDR1 is SNHLY and CDR2 FYNNEI. The CDR3 runs 15 residues. The CDR3 reads CASKRQGLLYYEQYF. The CDR3 coding sequence is TGTGCCAGCAAGAGACAGGGGTTACTCTACTACGAGCAGTACTTC.

Note on this clone: This sample includes further DNA sequences coding for the same CDR3. The CDR3 DNA is TGCGCCAGCAGCTTAGGGCAGGGGGGATCACCCCTCCACTTT. Encoded protein: CASSLGQGGSPLHF. The J gene is TRBJ1-6, the V gene TRBV5-1; 7 positions agree with TRBD1. Losses at the gene ends were 2 bases for V and 10 bases for J; bases not matched to a gene: 6. This CDR3 has 14 residues. Germline lookup yields CDR1 SGHRS and CDR2 YFSETQ.

V gene TRBV4-1 combines with J gene TRBJ2-7; the match to TRBD1 covers 7 bases. The CDR3 is made up of 14 amino acids. Germline V lookup: CDR1 MGHRA, CDR2 YSYEKL. Unmatched junction bases numbered 5, after V lost 0 bases and J lost 6 bases. This CDR3 reads CASSQERQGPEQYF. The DNA of the CDR3 is TGCGCCAGCAGCCAAGAGAGACAGGGTCCCGAGCAGTACTTC.

This sequence joins TRBV5-1 and TRBJ2-6; 9 bases are shared with TRBD1. Per the germline V gene, CDR1 is SGHRS and CDR2 is YFSETQ. J lost 3 bases, V lost 4 bases, and 5 bases had no gene match. This CDR3 region has 16 residues. CDR3 nucleotides: TGCGCCAGCAGCCAACAGGGGGCAAGTGGGGCCAACGTCCTGACTTTC. It specifies CASSQQGASGANVLTF.

A single count supports this clone. V and J are TRBV18 and TRBJ2-7, with unresolved D. Looked up from germline, CDR1 is KGHSH and CDR2 is LQKENI. CDR3 size: 11 residues. The ends were cut back, 5 bases at V and 6 bases at J, with 8 bases in the middle. CDR3 sequence reads: CASSARSEQYF. Here the CDR3 DNA reads TGTGCCAGCTCAGCCAGGTCCGAGCAGTACTTC.